This TCR beta chain was captured by sequencing in a study of human T cells and chemical hapten exposure. For the study at large: Researchers reported sensitizing a roughly 2 cm by roughly 2 cm upper inner arm skin site with 2% DPC.

Time point defined: patch test 1, 2 weeks after DPC sensitization. Described treatment: therapeutic diphenylcyclopropenone sensitization with weekly scalp DPC. This clonotype was counted between two and nine times. Antigen unknown. TCRdb itself ran the RACE reads through MiXCR, one entry per CDR3 protein. The sample shows approximately 400,000 distinct CDR3 sequences, about 4.4% of them seen only once. The study's findings and limits: Alopecia was present in the donors, so their immune response may differ from healthy people's.

Germline CDR1 LNHDA, CDR2 SQIVND (reference sequence). This CDR3 has 14 residues. V lost 6 bases and J 7 bases, leaving 16 bases between the germline ends. V is TRBV19 and J is TRBJ2-1; D may correspond to TRBD1 or TRBD2 (6 bases each). The TCR was taken from a woman aged 45-65 years with alopecia areata. Some clones in this sample may be carry-over from other donors' samples. Here the sequenced sample was whole blood, taken in connection with sensitization to the hapten diphenylcyclopropenone (DPC). For the CDR3, the DNA is TGTGCCAGTAGATGGGGGGCAAATATGAATGAGCAGTTCTTC. This codes for CASRWGANMNEQFF.